This TCR beta chain was captured by sequencing in a study of blood T cell repertoires in COVID-19 (dated by TCRdb to between 2020 and 2021). Describing the broader study: Samples from collaborators originated in the United States, Italy and Spain and spanned both the acute and convalescent phases of COVID-19. The prospective study material was composed of cDNA or gDNA derived from T cells, B-cell-depleted T cells, or PBMCs. The dataset comprised deeply sampled blood TCRbeta repertoires from subjects exposed to, actively infected with, or recovered from COVID-19. The repertoires were released in a freely available public database intended as a resource for research on the immune response to SARS-CoV-2. The samples were drawn from the first 160 participants of the ongoing ImmuneRACE study and from 1,254 subjects provided by 6 global collaborators. Nearly every sample came with metadata listing a de-identified subject ID, COVID-19 status, age in years and sex. Where available, HLA class I and class II types were taken from metadata supplied by the sample provider and were not determined by assay-based typing.

TCRbeta CDR3 regions were amplified from genomic DNA using the immunoSEQ Assay, a bias-controlled multiplex PCR. In the authors' own workflow: The number of nucleated cells in each sample was estimated from the amplification of reference gene primers within the assay. To quantify the absolute abundance of each unique TCRbeta CDR3 rearrangement, sequence reads were collapsed and filtered. Productive Simpson clonality was computed per sample as the square root of Simpson's diversity index over productive rearrangements. In its TCRdb copy, this immuneACCESS table keeps in-frame sequences only and misses some clones. Where compared with another copy, unresolved V genes explain less than half of these, and the others have no known cause. V and J calls and clone size are given by that table; D and trimming were obtained from the DNA. Across this sample there are roughly 100,000 clones, with roughly 80% seen only once. Under 5.5% of the sample goes to the ten largest clones.

A word on this clone: Its antigen is unknown. No much larger clone is present one base from it, and per-base qualities are unavailable.

In Seattle, one collaborating source enrolled patients while the infection was active and tracked those patients longitudinally over the course of disease. The collaborating institutions used their own protocols to collect whole blood in K2EDTA tubes. For TCRbeta analysis, collaborators shipped samples in one of three forms: frozen whole blood, isolated PBMCs, or DNA extracted from either of those sample types. The paper as a whole reports these results and caveats: The quantity of clinical and demographic metadata differed by source and by participant and was supplied without curation.

The germline V gene yields SGHDT for CDR1 and YYEEEE for CDR2. The CDR3 measures 12 amino acids from cysteine to phenylalanine. Only the CDR3 region is kept as DNA, spanning 36 bases read in frame from base 1. The V end loses 4 bases and the J end loses 7 bases, and a stretch of 11 bases separates them. This TCR was sampled from a man at least 80 years old with COVID-19, enrolled during active disease. The rearrangement joined TRBV5-6 to TRBJ1-2; no confident D gene assignment can be made. The sample was peripheral blood. The CDR3 corresponds to CASSVPSGGYTF. Read as DNA, the sequence is TGTGCCAGCAGCGTCCCGTCGGGTGGCTACACCTTC.